These 5 T cell receptor beta chains share one sample of origin, sequenced in a study of T-cell memory formation after mild COVID-19. MiXCR, applied by TCRdb to the 5' RACE reads, yields one record per CDR3 protein. Found here are about 310,000 distinct CDR3 sequences, 15% to 20% of them singletons; the top ten hold roughly a fifth. The sample was PBMCs or a T cell subset sorted from them (not recorded which). The receptors originated from a man between 18 and 29 years old who had mild COVID-19 (a few samples of this study predate the infection). Cell type and time point are not known.

A few counts support this clonotype. The chain joins TRBV9 to TRBJ2-5; no clear D gene. This CDR3 is 15 amino acids long. The ends were cut back, 0 bases at V and 0 bases at J, with 9 bases in the middle. The germline gives CDR1 SGDLS, CDR2 YYNGEE. In DNA, the CDR3 is TGTGCCAGCAGCGTAGAGTATAGCAACCAAGAGACCCAGTACTTC. Residues: CASSVEYSNQETQYF.

This clonotype was detected a few times. V is TRBV9 and J is TRBJ1-2, with D unresolved. The CDR3 has 15 amino acids. Per the germline V gene, CDR1 is SGDLS and CDR2 is YYNGEE. Trimming cost V 0 bases and J 0 bases, with 9 bases left between them. This CDR3 reads CASSVAIPSNYGYTF. The CDR3 bases are TGTGCCAGCAGCGTAGCAATCCCCTCTAACTATGGCTACACCTTC.

The count of this clonotype is one. The rearrangement uses TRBV7-8 and TRBJ1-1; no clear D. Trimming left V 6 bases short and J 4 bases short, with 12 bases between. Germline V CDR1 and CDR2: SGHVS, FQNEAQ. The CDR3 is 13 amino acids. The CDR3: CASRPTSVTEAFF. The CDR3 DNA reads as TGTGCCAGCAGACCTACTTCGGTCACTGAAGCTTTCTTT.

V gene TRBV7-3 combines with J gene TRBJ1-2; no reliable D call. The V end was cut by 5 bases, the J end by 3 bases, with 13 bases between. CDR1 is SGHTA and CDR2 is FQGTGA in the germline V gene. The CDR3 runs to 14 residues. The CDR3 loop reads CASSTGDRHYGYTF. CDR3 nucleotide sequence: TGTGCCAGCAGCACGGGAGACCGGCACTATGGCTACACCTTC.

The V call is TRBV3-1, the J call TRBJ2-5; no clear D gene. The CDR3 has 15 residues. V was pared by 3 bases and J by 6 bases, with 17 bases between. CDR1 and CDR2 (germline): LGHDT, YNNKEL (reference sequence). CDR3: CASSHPPGPTQTQYF. The CDR3 coding sequence is TGTGCCAGCAGCCACCCCCCGGGTCCCACCCAGACCCAGTACTTC.